This T cell receptor (beta chain) comes out of a study of regulatory T cells in long-lasting Graves disease. As to time point: persistent/refractory GD, antithyroid drugs over 5 years with positive TRAb. Extracted PBMC RNA gave rise to the TCR library. Per the germline V gene, CDR1 is MNHNS and CDR2 is SASEGT. V was clipped by 6 bases and J by 7 bases; unmatched bases: 11. The CDR3 covers 15 residues. At least ten counts were recorded for this clonotype. Its target is unknown. Building of the TCR beta libraries involved iRepertoire HTBI primers and Arm-PCR of CDR3 regions. Using its own MiXCR run on the multiplex PCR reads, TCRdb lists one record per CDR3 protein. The table includes a few hundred thousand distinct CDR3 sequences, roughly 24% detected once. Study-level findings and limits: Examination was confined to peripheral blood, excluding thyroid tissue.

This chain joins TRBV6-1 and TRBJ2-7, with 11 bases lining up with TRBD1. The sample was peripheral blood mononuclear cells (PBMCs), taken when the disease was refractory, from a patient treated with antithyroid drugs. This TCR came from a woman aged 40 to 50 with Graves disease. The CDR3 here is CASSPRTGGRKEQYF. The CDR3, as DNA: TGTGCCAGCAGCCCCCGGACAGGGGGCAGGAAGGAGCAGTACTTC.